This TCR beta chain comes out of a study of cytomegalovirus exposure and HLA in healthy donors. On this clone itself: What it binds is unknown.

The germline V gene encodes CDR1 MNHNY and CDR2 SVGAGI (reference sequence). CDR3 length: 14 amino acids. The V end lost 4 bases, the J end lost 1 base, and 10 bases lay between the germline ends. Use of 60 Vbeta and 13 Jbeta primers characterized the PCR. The method was immunoSEQ multiplex PCR; TCRdb's version includes in-frame clones alone and lacks a portion of them. This sample has under 200,000 clones; roughly 84% occur once, and the top ten carry around 1.5%. Study-level points and caveats: Sequencing likely produced, as an artifact, a cluster of highly shared sequence variants. Some V segments could not be told apart, so they were left out, TRBV6-2 and TRBV6-3 among them. In most subjects, TCR beta sequences reportedly gave accurate predictions of HLA-A and HLA-B alleles.

The specimen sequenced was PBMCs. The origin of this receptor is a male donor in good health and CMV-seronegative. The rearrangement links TRBV6-6 to TRBJ1-1; TRBD1 might be the D (6 bases). CDR3 region: CASSFDRPNTEAFF. CDR3 sequence (DNA): TGTGCCAGCAGTTTTGACAGGCCGAACACTGAAGCTTTCTTT.